This passage covers 26 T cell receptor beta chains from one sample sequenced in a study of vaccination and CD4 T cells after COVID-19. No cognate antigen is known for these TCRs. Sequence data for DNA of cultured CD4+ T cells were generated by the Oncomine TCR Beta short-read assay. TCRdb reanalysed the PCR reads using MiXCR and keeps one entry per CDR3 protein. The table shows around 8,000 distinct CDR3 sequences, with approximately 40% occurring only once. Specified treatment: roughly 10-day PBMC culture with coronavirus spike peptide pools or control peptides (ViraFEST assay). CD4+ T cells that came from the unexposed donor were collected before the COVID-19 pandemic (2011-2018). Source material: CD4+ T cells from blood, cultured in vitro. The receptors were gathered from a human donor in good health.

The genes are TRBV6-1 and TRBJ2-3; the D gene is possibly TRBD1 (8 bases). V was pared by 2 bases and J by 3 bases, with 12 bases between. CDR1 is MNHNS and CDR2 is SASEGT in the germline V gene. This CDR3 has 15 residues. The CDR3 here is CASSENRGGTDTQYF. For the CDR3, the DNA is TGTGCCAGCAGTGAAAACAGGGGGGGAACAGATACGCAGTATTTT.

The V call is TRBV28, the J call TRBJ1-1; perhaps TRBD1 as D (6 bases). From germline, CDR1 is MDHEN and CDR2 SYDVKM. The CDR3 runs 15 residues. V lost 5 bases to trimming and J lost 4 bases, with 17 bases between them. The CDR3 region is CASSPLQGMVTEAFF. In DNA, the CDR3 is TGTGCCAGCAGTCCCCTACAGGGTATGGTCACTGAAGCTTTCTTT.

The CDR3 DNA follows: TGTGCCAGCAGCGTAGCGGACTACAATGAGCAGTTCTTC. Its protein is CASSVADYNEQFF. The rearrangement links TRBV9 to TRBJ2-1; D remains ambiguous. V was trimmed by 0 bases and J by 3 bases, leaving 4 bases between them. The CDR3 sequence is 13 residues long. The V gene's germline CDR1 is SGDLS and CDR2 YYNGEE.

The chain uses TRBV6-1 and TRBJ2-3; D is ambiguous. The germline V gene has CDR1 MNHNS and CDR2 SASEGT. The V end lost 2 bases, the J end lost 2 bases, and 11 bases lay between the germline ends. The CDR3 has 15 residues. The CDR3 DNA reads TGTGCCAGCAGTGAAAGTGTACATTCCACAGATACGCAGTATTTT. Encoded protein: CASSESVHSTDTQYF.

CDR3 sequence reads: CASSVQETQYF. CDR3 bases: TGCGCCAGCAGCGTACAAGAGACCCAGTACTTC. The rearrangement links TRBV5-1 to TRBJ2-5; no clear D gene. Germline loops: CDR1 SGHRS, CDR2 YFSETQ. Trimming stripped 4 bases from V and 2 bases from J, with 3 bases between. This CDR3 has 11 amino acids.

V and J are TRBV10-3 and TRBJ1-1; D gene unclear. The V gene's germline CDR1 is ENHRY and CDR2 SYGVKD. V was shortened by 9 bases and J by 1 base, with 6 bases between the two germline ends. CDR3 length: 11 residues. In DNA form, the CDR3 reads TGTGCCATTCGGGGGAACACTGAAGCTTTCTTT. This sequence encodes CAIRGNTEAFF.

The chain employs TRBV10-2 and TRBJ1-1; tentative D call: TRBD1 (5 bases). In germline, CDR1 is WSHSY, CDR2 SAAADI. The CDR3 length is 12 residues. V lost 8 bases and J 1 base, leaving 8 bases between the germline ends. The CDR3 reads CASLTGNTEAFF. CDR3 DNA sequence: TGCGCCAGCTTAACAGGGAACACTGAAGCTTTCTTT.

This chain connects TRBV20-1 to TRBJ2-1; 8 positions match TRBD1. The junction had 19 bases not matched to a gene; V was cut back by 5 bases and J by 10 bases. CDR1 and CDR2 (germline): DFQATT, SNEGSKA (reference sequence). This CDR3 spans 16 amino acids. For the CDR3, the DNA is TGCAGTGCTGAACCAGGGGGCGCGGACTCCTGGGGGGAGCAGTTCTTC. Translating gives CSAEPGGADSWGEQFF.

The rearrangement links TRBV20-1 to TRBJ1-2; a weak D match, TRBD1 (5 bases). CDR1 DFQATT and CDR2 SNEGSKA come from the germline V gene (reference sequence). Trimming stripped 6 bases from V and 5 bases from J, with 19 bases between. The CDR3 runs to 14 residues. The CDR3 DNA is TGCAGTGCAGGGGCTGTTAGCCGACGTTATGGCTACACCTTC. It yields the protein CSAGAVSRRYGYTF.

This sequence joins TRBV19 and TRBJ2-6; a possible D gene is TRBD1 (5 bases). V was trimmed by 4 bases and J by 0 bases, leaving 16 bases between them. Germline lookup yields CDR1 LNHDA and CDR2 SQIVND (reference sequence). The CDR3 is 18 amino acids. The CDR3 nucleotides read TGTGCCAGTAGTACCCATGGACACGGTCCCTCTGGGGCCAACGTCCTGACTTTC. Amino acids: CASSTHGHGPSGANVLTF.

In its sample, this clonotype ranks as medium-sized. The chain is built from TRBV6-4 and TRBJ2-1; the D gene could be TRBD1 or TRBD2 (5 bases each). Germline loops: CDR1 MRHNA, CDR2 SNTAGT. V was shortened by 0 bases and J by 5 bases, with 5 bases between the two germline ends. The CDR3 loop spans 13 amino acids. The CDR3 spells CASSDSGHNEQFF. CDR3 bases: TGTGCCAGCAGTGACTCGGGACACAATGAGCAGTTCTTC.

The chain employs TRBV25-1 and TRBJ1-3, with D unclear. The germline V gene encodes CDR1 MGHDK and CDR2 SYGVNS. The V and J ends lost 8 bases and 12 bases respectively, with 20 bases between them. The CDR3 extends over 13 amino acids. CDR3 loop: CASSRAPAGGIYF. For the CDR3, the DNA is TGTGCCAGCTCCCGGGCCCCGGCCGGAGGCATATATTTT.

This clonotype was detected a few times. The chain couples TRBV2 to TRBJ1-2; the D is unclear. This CDR3 is 15 amino acids long. Germline V gives CDR1 SNHLY, CDR2 FYNNEI. V was cut by 7 bases and J by 4 bases, with 19 bases left in between. This CDR3 is CASTSYGPGGYGYTF. CDR3 in DNA: TGTGCCAGCACCTCCTATGGACCGGGAGGCTATGGCTACACCTTC. The full variable domain, completed using reference TRBV2 and TRBJ1-2, is EPEVTQTPSHQVTQMGQEVILRCVPISNHLYFYWYRQILGQKVEFLVSFYNNEISEKSEIFDDQFSVERPDGSNFTLKIRSTKLEDSAMYFCASTSYGPGGYGYTFGSGTRLTVV.

The J gene is TRBJ2-2, the V gene TRBV18, with a possible D match to TRBD1 (5 bases). The CDR3 is 17 amino acids. The V and J ends lost 5 bases and 0 bases respectively, with 16 bases between them. Germline values: CDR1 KGHSH, CDR2 LQKENI. The DNA of the CDR3 is TGTGCCAGCTCAATGACACCGCAGGGTGCGAACACCGGGGAGCTGTTTTTT. Its protein is CASSMTPQGANTGELFF.

The chain is built from TRBV7-2 and TRBJ2-2, with D tentatively TRBD2 (5 bases). The CDR3 sequence is 15 residues long. The germline gives CDR1 SGHTA, CDR2 FQGNSA. V was trimmed by 2 bases and J by 1 base, leaving 8 bases between them. The chain's CDR3 is CASSLIAMNTGELFF. The CDR3 nucleotides read TGTGCCAGCAGCTTAATAGCGATGAACACCGGGGAGCTGTTTTTT.

This clonotype was counted a few times. The J gene is TRBJ2-2, the V gene TRBV20-1, with D perhaps matching TRBD1 (5 bases). Germline CDR1 DFQATT, CDR2 SNEGSKA (reference sequence). V lost 3 bases, J lost 7 bases, and 15 bases lay in between. The CDR3 spans 14 residues. The CDR3: CSARDTTRGGELFF. The CDR3 DNA reads as TGCAGTGCTAGGGACACAACCCGAGGCGGGGAGCTGTTTTTT.

This clonotype was recorded a few times. The chain combines TRBV6-5 with TRBJ1-2; 7 bases fit TRBD1. Trimming removed 4 bases from V and 0 bases from J; junction bases left unmatched: 8. This CDR3 comprises 16 residues. CDR1 MNHEY and CDR2 SVGAGI come from the germline V gene. The CDR3 here is CASSSSEGAANYGYTF. The CDR3 DNA is TGTGCCAGCAGTTCCTCCGAGGGGGCCGCTAACTATGGCTACACCTTC.

The rearrangement links TRBV6-1 to TRBJ1-6, with D maybe TRBD1 (6 bases). This CDR3 has 13 amino acids. CDR1 is MNHNS, CDR2 SASEGT, per germline. Trimming pared 7 bases from V and 10 bases from J, leaving 14 bases between. CDR3 DNA sequence: TGTGCCAGCATGGGGGCACAAGGCTCACCCCTCCACTTT. Residues: CASMGAQGSPLHF.

A few counts support this clonotype. This sequence joins TRBV29-1 and TRBJ1-2, with 7 positions matching TRBD1. CDR3 size: 12 residues. Germline CDR1 is SQVTM and CDR2 is ANQGSEA. The J segment lost 4 bases and the V segment lost 7 bases, leaving 6 bases of the junction unmatched. CDR3: CSAGTVSYGYTF. CDR3 nucleotides: TGCAGCGCGGGGACAGTCTCCTATGGCTACACCTTC.

This clonotype was seen more than once but under ten times. V and J are TRBV6-5 and TRBJ1-2, with TRBD1 matching over 9 bases. Germline V gene lookup returns CDR1 MNHEY and CDR2 SVGAGI. With V trimmed by 2 bases and J by 6 bases, 7 bases remained unmatched. CDR3 length equals 15 residues. The CDR3: CASSYLNRGQDGYTF. The CDR3, as DNA: TGTGCCAGCAGTTACCTAAACAGGGGGCAGGATGGCTACACCTTC.

This clonotype was observed a handful of times. The rearrangement joins TRBV6-1 to TRBJ1-1; possible D gene TRBD1, 5 bases. The germline CDR1 and CDR2 sequences are MNHNS and SASEGT. V was clipped by 7 bases and J by 2 bases, with 11 bases between them. The CDR3 length is 13 residues. The CDR3 is CASMRTGNTEAFF. The CDR3 bases are TGTGCCAGCATGAGAACAGGTAACACTGAAGCTTTCTTT.

This clonotype was detected only a few times. This sequence joins TRBV2 and TRBJ1-2; no clear D. The CDR3 is made up of 13 amino acids. Germline V gene data show CDR1 as SNHLY and CDR2 as FYNNEI. Trimming took off 6 bases at V and 0 bases at J, with 8 bases between the two ends. For the CDR3, the DNA is TGTGCCAGCAGGAAAGATGCTAACTATGGCTACACCTTC. Translated, it gives CASRKDANYGYTF. Complete variable domain (other parts from reference TRBV2 and TRBJ1-2): EPEVTQTPSHQVTQMGQEVILRCVPISNHLYFYWYRQILGQKVEFLVSFYNNEISEKSEIFDDQFSVERPDGSNFTLKIRSTKLEDSAMYFCASRKDANYGYTFGSGTRLTVV.

In this sample, this clonotype turned up a few times. J is TRBJ2-6 and V is TRBV2; D is unresolved. Germline lookup yields CDR1 SNHLY and CDR2 FYNNEI. The CDR3 extends over 14 amino acids. V gave up 3 bases and J gave up 2 bases, with 5 bases separating them. The CDR3 nucleotides are TGTGCCAGCAGTGAGCGAACTGGGGCCAACGTCCTGACTTTC. Its translation is CASSERTGANVLTF.

The rearrangement links TRBV19 to TRBJ2-1, with D perhaps TRBD1 or TRBD2 (6 bases each). The germline gives CDR1 LNHDA, CDR2 SQIVND (reference sequence). The CDR3 is 15 amino acids. Trimming stripped 4 bases from V and 4 bases from J, with 14 bases between. The CDR3 protein is CASSTFGGSYNEQFF. The CDR3 DNA reads as TGTGCCAGTAGTACCTTCGGGGGCTCGTACAATGAGCAGTTCTTC.

The chain couples TRBV27 to TRBJ2-1; D remains ambiguous. V shed 5 bases and J shed 2 bases, with 4 bases lying between them. Germline V gives CDR1 MNHEY, CDR2 SMNVEV (reference sequence). This CDR3 is built from 12 residues. CDR3 sequence: CASSGTYNEQFF. CDR3 nucleotide sequence: TGTGCCAGCAGTGGGACCTACAATGAGCAGTTCTTC.

The chain has TRBV25-1 and TRBJ1-6; TRBD1 is a possible D gene (6 bases). The V and J ends lost 4 bases and 10 bases respectively, with 14 bases between them. The CDR3 is 14 amino acids. Germline assignment: CDR1 MGHDK and CDR2 SYGVNS. The CDR3 DNA is TGTGCCAGCAGTGGGGGGGGGCCCGCGTCACCCCTCCACTTT. It encodes CASSGGGPASPLHF.